Listed below are T cell receptor beta chains from one sample, sequenced in a study of T cells in Graves' hyperthyroidism and ophthalmopathy. TCRdb re-analysed the multiplex PCR reads in MiXCR, keeping a single row per CDR3 protein. The sample has about 59,000 distinct CDR3 sequences, roughly half seen once. What was sequenced was blood. These receptors were taken from a woman in her sixties with Graves' ophthalmopathy. The CDR3 runs from the conserved cysteine through the conserved F or W. A D gene is named only where the DNA matches it firmly. The size field is filled for only some rows; it gives once, few, many or a size class.

J gene | D gene | clone size | V gene | CDR3 protein | CDR3 DNA
TRBJ2-3 | TRBD1 | - | TRBV20-1 | CSARPLGQGQTDTQYF | TGCAGTGCTAGACCGTTAGGACAGGGCCAAACAGATACGCAGTATTTT
TRBJ1-1 | - | - | TRBV12-5 | CASGLRNRVIGEAFF | TGTGCTAGTGGTTTACGAAACAGGGTGATCGGTGAAGCTTTCTTT
TRBJ2-3 | TRBD2 | - | TRBV19 | CASSMTSGEAVDTQYF | TGTGCCAGTAGTATGACTAGCGGGGAGGCCGTGGATACGCAGTATTTT
TRBJ2-5 | - | - | TRBV5-1 | CASSGRVGETQYF | TGCGCCAGCAGTGGTAGGGTGGGGGAGACCCAGTACTTC
TRBJ2-3 | TRBD2 | - | TRBV24-1 | CATSDRLAGDKDTQYF | TGTGCCACCAGTGATCGACTAGCGGGAGATAAAGATACGCAGTATTTT
TRBJ2-7 | - | medium-sized | TRBV20-1 | CSASTGIYEQYF | TGCAGTGCTTCCACAGGGATATACGAGCAGTACTTC
TRBJ1-1 | - | many | TRBV28 | CASSLVLGGINTEAFF | TGTGCCAGCAGTTTAGTTTTGGGGGGAATAAACACTGAAGCTTTCTTT
TRBJ2-7 | - | - | TRBV2 | CASSEAVRGEQYF | TGTGCCAGCAGTGAAGCGGTACGGGGCGAGCAGTACTTC
TRBJ2-7 | - | - | TRBV27 | CASSLASSISSYEQYF | TGTGCCAGCAGTCTAGCGAGTTCCATCAGCTCCTACGAGCAGTACTTC
TRBJ2-1 | TRBD1 | - | TRBV7-4 | CASSLVGTAPPYNEQFF | TGTGCCAGCAGCTTAGTAGGGACAGCGCCTCCTTACAATGAGCAGTTCTTC
TRBJ2-2 | TRBD1 | many | TRBV5-1 | CASSWGDRGMSGELFF | TGCGCCAGCAGCTGGGGGGACAGGGGGATGTCCGGGGAGCTGTTTTTT
TRBJ2-7 | TRBD2 | many | TRBV27 | CASSYSGRGSYEQYF | TGTGCCAGCAGTTATAGCGGGAGAGGCTCCTACGAGCAGTACTTC
TRBJ2-7 | TRBD2 | - | TRBV5-1 | CASSLASGSWEQYF | TGCGCCAGCAGCTTGGCTAGCGGGAGCTGGGAGCAGTACTTC
TRBJ1-5 | TRBD1 | - | TRBV11-3 | CASSSTGEDQPQHF | TGTGCCAGCAGCTCAACAGGGGAGGATCAGCCCCAGCATTTT
TRBJ1-1 | TRBD1 | once | TRBV9 | CASSVGGQAPAEAFF | TGTGCCAGCAGCGTAGGGGGACAGGCCCCTGCTGAAGCTTTCTTT
TRBJ2-7 | - | many | TRBV18 | CASSPRGNEQYF | TGTGCCAGCTCACCGAGGGGCAACGAGCAGTACTTC
TRBJ2-1 | - | many | TRBV27 | CASRSYLYNEQFF | TGTGCCAGCAGGTCGTACCTCTACAATGAGCAGTTCTTC
TRBJ2-5 | - | many | TRBV4-2 | CASSSRGGNQETQYF | TGTGCCAGCAGCTCCCGCGGAGGGAACCAAGAGACCCAGTACTTC
TRBJ1-5 | - | - | TRBV20-1 | CSAPRGNSNQPQHF | TGCAGTGCACCCCGTGGAAATAGCAATCAGCCCCAGCATTTT
TRBJ2-1 | TRBD2 | once | TRBV6-4 | CASSGAGGVGVF | TGTGCCAGCAGTGGCGCGGGGGGAGTAGGGGTCTTC
TRBJ2-1 | TRBD1 | - | TRBV24-1 | CATSKKGTGQNEQFF | TGTGCCACCAGCAAAAAAGGGACAGGGCAAAATGAGCAGTTCTTC
TRBJ1-2 | TRBD1 | - | TRBV24-1 | CATSGGQGLTGYTF | TGTGCCACCAGTGGGGGACAGGGGTTAACCGGCTACACCTTC
TRBJ1-6 | - | few | TRBV19 | CATSYELGPLHF | TGTGCCACCTCTTACGAGTTGGGCCCCCTCCACTTT
TRBJ2-7 | - | - | TRBV20-1 | CSAAGTTYEQYF | TGCAGTGCTGCCGGGACCACCTACGAGCAGTACTTC
TRBJ2-1 | TRBD2 | - | TRBV6-2/TRBV6-3 | CAGSYSPTSGLYNEQFF | TGTGCCGGCAGTTACTCCCCGACTAGCGGACTCTACAATGAGCAGTTCTTC
TRBJ2-3 | TRBD2 | - | TRBV20-1 | CSARETSGGTDTQYF | TGCAGTGCCCGAGAGACTAGCGGGGGCACAGATACGCAGTATTTT
TRBJ2-3 | TRBD2 | many | TRBV5-4 | CAIRPGGSTDTQYF | TGTGCCATTCGGCCGGGGGGGAGCACAGATACGCAGTATTTT
TRBJ2-7 | TRBD2 | few | TRBV12-3/TRBV12-4 | CASSLGRGAYEQYF | TGTGCCAGCAGTTTAGGCCGGGGGGCCTACGAGCAGTACTTC
TRBJ1-1 | - | many | TRBV7-6 | CASSFSPGGTEAFF | TGTGCCAGCAGCTTTTCCCCCGGGGGGACTGAAGCTTTCTTT
TRBJ2-7 | - | - | TRBV7-2 | CASSLRAGEQYF | TGTGCTAGCAGCCTTCGGGCGGGCGAGCAGTACTTC
TRBJ2-5 | - | - | TRBV25-1 | CDREPGAGPRGRETQYF | TGTGACCGTGAGCCTGGTGCTGGCCCACGCGGACGAGAGACCCAGTACTTC
TRBJ1-1 | - | many | TRBV5-4 | CASSLETGTTEAFF | TGTGCCAGCAGCTTGGAAACAGGGACCACTGAAGCTTTCTTT
TRBJ2-1 | TRBD2 | - | TRBV29-1 | CSVPGTSGDSSYNEQFF | TGCAGCGTTCCCGGGACTAGCGGAGATAGCTCCTACAATGAGCAGTTCTTC
TRBJ2-1 | TRBD2 | - | TRBV7-3 | CASSPKGLAGSNEQFF | TGTGCCAGCAGCCCAAAGGGACTAGCGGGGAGCAATGAGCAGTTCTTC
TRBJ2-2 | - | once | TRBV5-6 | CASRVAGGGSYEQYFGELFF | -
TRBJ1-2 | - | few | TRBV10-3 | CAISGGHSGYTF | TGTGCCATCAGTGGGGGTCATTCTGGCTACACCTTC
TRBJ2-1 | TRBD1 | once | TRBV5-1 | CASSLGGQGWNEQFF | TGCGCCAGCAGCCTGGGGGGACAGGGCTGGAATGAGCAGTTCTTC
TRBJ2-7 | TRBD2 | - | TRBV29-1 | CSVGMAGGGSYEQYF | TGCAGCGTTGGGATGGCGGGAGGGGGTAGCTACGAGCAGTACTTC
TRBJ1-2 | - | - | TRBV7-2 | CASSVFNSDGYTF | TGTGCCAGCAGCGTATTTAACAGCGATGGCTACACCTTC
TRBJ2-5 | - | - | TRBV5-1 | CASSQGDQDTGEQETQYF | TGCGCCAGCAGCCAAGGGGATCAGGACACCGGGGAGCAAGAGACCCAGTACTTC
TRBJ1-1 | TRBD1 | - | TRBV5-1 | CASSPSGTVNTEAFF | TGCGCCAGCAGCCCGTCCGGGACAGTTAACACTGAAGCTTTCTTT
TRBJ1-5 | - | - | TRBV20-1 | CSARGRDYQPQHF | TGCAGTGCTAGAGGTAGGGACTATCAGCCTCAGCATTTT
TRBJ1-4 | - | many | TRBV9 | CASSVDLGGNEKLFF | TGTGCCAGCAGCGTAGATCTTGGCGGGAATGAAAAACTGTTTTTT
TRBJ2-1 | TRBD2 | - | TRBV7-3 | CASSHVAGGGDEQFF | TGCGCCAGCAGCCATGTAGCGGGAGGGGGCGATGAGCAGTTCTTC
TRBJ2-7 | - | - | TRBV5-1 | CASSSDNFYEQSF | TGCGCCAGCAGCTCCGACAACTTCTACGAGCAGTCCTTC
TRBJ2-7 | - | many | TRBV20-1 | CSARRGASSYEQYF | TGCAGTGCGCGGAGGGGGGCGAGCTCCTACGAGCAGTACTTC
TRBJ2-1 | - | - | TRBV5-1 | CASSLGDGEQFF | TGCGCCAGCAGCTTGGGGGATGGTGAGCAGTTCTTC
TRBJ2-1 | - | - | TRBV15 | CATSRDAYQETNNEQFF | TGTGCCACCAGCAGAGATGCGTACCAAGAGACAAACAATGAGCAGTTCTTC
TRBJ2-7 | TRBD1 | - | TRBV5-1 | CASSSQGQSEQYF | TGCGCCAGCAGCTCACAGGGGCAAAGCGAGCAGTACTTC
TRBJ2-1 | - | - | TRBV20-1 | CSARGGSSYNEQFF | TGCAGTGCTAGAGGGGGGAGCTCCTACAATGAGCAGTTCTTC
TRBJ2-5 | - | - | TRBV12-3/TRBV12-4 | CASTSGTGEGETQYF | TGTGCCAGCACCTCAGGCACAGGGGAGGGAGAGACCCAGTACTTC
TRBJ2-5 | TRBD1 | - | TRBV7-9 | CASGLGQRTQETQYF | TGTGCCAGCGGCTTGGGACAGAGGACGCAAGAGACCCAGTACTTC
TRBJ2-3 | - | - | TRBV10-1 | CASSEGGTQYF | TGCGCCAGCAGCGAAGGTGGTACGCAGTATTTT
TRBJ2-7 | TRBD1 | - | TRBV20-1 | CSARAIGQGIYEQYF | TGCAGTGCTAGAGCTATAGGACAGGGGATTTACGAGCAGTACTTC
TRBJ2-5 | - | many | TRBV2 | CASSEGGRETQYF | TGTGCCAGCAGTGAAGGGGGTCGGGAGACCCAGTACTTC
TRBJ2-5 | TRBD1 | - | TRBV11-3 | CASTPAGTGEGETQYF | TGTGCCAGCACCCCCGCCGGGACAGGGGAGGGAGAGACCCAGTACTTC
TRBJ2-7 | - | - | TRBV7-8 | CASTQGREGSYEQYF | TGTGCCAGCACCCAGGGTCGGGAAGGCTCCTACGAGCAGTACTTC
TRBJ2-1 | - | many | TRBV5-1 | CASSLPGSYNEQFF | TGCGCCAGCAGCTTGCCCGGATCCTACAATGAGCAGTTCTTC
TRBJ2-7 | - | many | TRBV6-5 | CASSYRTPSSGYEQYF | TGTGCCAGCAGTTACCGTACCCCCAGTTCGGGTTACGAGCAGTACTTC